This is a list of T cell receptor beta chains from one sample in a study of molecular identifiers for immune sequencing clone quantification. MiXCR, applied by TCRdb to the PCR reads, yields one record per CDR3 protein. The data contain 35,000 or so distinct CDR3 sequences, 19% of them singletons. Sequenced material: naive CD8+ T cells from blood, with Jurkat cell RNA spiked in. The receptor set was obtained from a human donor in good health. Some libraries in this study had Jurkat cell RNA spiked in. CDR3s include the opening cysteine and the closing phenylalanine or tryptophan. Each record gives: CDR3 DNA, CDR3 protein, J gene, V gene, clone size, D gene. D genes are given only for firm matches. Some rows mark clone size as missing; the rest say once, few, many or name a class of expanded clone.

DNA: TGTGCCAGCAGTTACACGGACGGGAATAGCAATCAGCCCCAGCATTTT
CDR3: CASSYTDGNSNQPQHF
J: TRBJ1-5
V: TRBV6-2/TRBV6-3
size: many
D: .

DNA: TGTGCCAGCAGCCAAGATGCGTTGCGGCCGTACCAAGAGACCCAGTACTTC
CDR3: CASSQDALRPYQETQYF
J: TRBJ2-5
V: TRBV14
size: many
D: .

DNA: TGTGCCAGCAGCCAAGATCGGGGCGAGGGGGATGAAAAACTGTTTTTT
CDR3: CASSQDRGEGDEKLFF
J: TRBJ1-4
V: TRBV3-1
size: .
D: .

DNA: TGTGCCAGCAGTTTCCAACGGGCTTTGGGTCAGCCCCAGCATTTT
CDR3: CASSFQRALGQPQHF
J: TRBJ1-5
V: TRBV6-2/TRBV6-3
size: many
D: .

DNA: TGTGCCAGCAGTTACCCCCCTAGGGGCGGAAACACAGATACGCAGTATTTT
CDR3: CASSYPPRGGNTDTQYF
J: TRBJ2-3
V: TRBV6-2/TRBV6-3
size: few
D: .

DNA: TGTGCCAGCAGCTTTGGATGGAGCTACACCTTT
CDR3: CASSFGWSYTF
J: TRBJ1-2
V: TRBV7-8
size: .
D: .

DNA: TGTGCCCCTGGGACACCCGGGGGGTGTAGCAATCAGCCCCAGCATTTT
CDR3: CAPGTPGGCSNQPQHF
J: TRBJ1-5
V: TRBV10-3
size: few
D: .

DNA: TGTGCCAGCAGCAAGACCCACCAGCAGCCCCAGCATTTT
CDR3: CASSKTHQQPQHF
J: TRBJ1-5
V: TRBV12-3/TRBV12-4
size: many
D: .

DNA: TGTGCCAGCAGTTCCAGGGGTACGGGACCTGAAGCTTTCTTT
CDR3: CASSSRGTGPEAFF
J: TRBJ1-1
V: TRBV6-6
size: many
D: .

DNA: TGTGCCAGCACCAACGACGCGAACACTGAAGCTTTCTTT
CDR3: CASTNDANTEAFF
J: TRBJ1-1
V: TRBV7-9
size: many
D: .

DNA: TGTGCCAGTAGTATAGGGAGCGGGGGGACAACATTAAGCTCCTACAATGAGCAGTTCTTC
CDR3: CASSIGSGGTTLSSYNEQFF
J: TRBJ2-1
V: TRBV19
size: .
D: TRBD2

DNA: TGTGCCAGCAGCTTAGCGTCTCGCAACGAGCAGTACTTC
CDR3: CASSLASRNEQYF
J: TRBJ2-7
V: TRBV7-2
size: few
D: .

DNA: TGTGCCAGCAGAGTCGCGGGAGCTGGAGATACGCAGTATTTT
CDR3: CASRVAGAGDTQYF
J: TRBJ2-3
V: TRBV6-2/TRBV6-3
size: many
D: TRBD2

DNA: TGTGCCAGCAGCCCCGTGGACAGGGAAGCTTTCTTT
CDR3: CASSPVDREAFF
J: TRBJ1-1
V: TRBV11-2
size: .
D: TRBD1

DNA: TGTGCCAGTCACGGGGCAGCGGGTGGCACAGATACGCAGTATTTT
CDR3: CASHGAAGGTDTQYF
J: TRBJ2-3
V: TRBV19
size: many
D: .

DNA: TGTGCCAGCCTCCAGAGTAACACTGAAGCTTTCTTT
CDR3: CASLQSNTEAFF
J: TRBJ1-1
V: TRBV7-8
size: .
D: .

DNA: TGTGCCAGCACATCGTACACAGATACGCAGTATTTT
CDR3: CASTSYTDTQYF
J: TRBJ2-3
V: TRBV7-9
size: many
D: .

DNA: TGTGCCAGTAGTGTAACGGGAGGAGATTTCTACGAGCAGTACTTC
CDR3: CASSVTGGDFYEQYF
J: TRBJ2-7
V: TRBV19
size: .
D: TRBD2

DNA: TGTGCCAGCAGCCCTGCCTACGAGCAGTACTTC
CDR3: CASSPAYEQYF
J: TRBJ2-7
V: TRBV5-4
size: .
D: .

DNA: TGCGCCAGCAGCCAAGATTTAACAGGTCCCAGTCCATACAATCAGCCCCAGCATTTT
CDR3: CASSQDLTGPSPYNQPQHF
J: TRBJ1-5
V: TRBV4-3
size: many
D: .

DNA: TGTGCCAGCAGCCTTTGGGGGGTTAGCAATCAGCCCCAGCATTTT
CDR3: CASSLWGVSNQPQHF
J: TRBJ1-5
V: TRBV28
size: many
D: .

DNA: TGTGCCAGCAGCTTAGTCTACGCTTTCTTT
CDR3: CASSLVYAFF
J: TRBJ1-1
V: TRBV7-9
size: many
D: .

DNA: TGTGCCAGTACCTGGGACGGTGACGCCGGGGAGCTGTTTTTT
CDR3: CASTWDGDAGELFF
J: TRBJ2-2
V: TRBV19
size: .
D: .

DNA: TGTGCCAGCTTTGGGGGCCCCGGGACTAGCGGGGATACGCAGTATTTT
CDR3: CASFGGPGTSGDTQYF
J: TRBJ2-3
V: TRBV6-6
size: many
D: TRBD2

DNA: TGCGGTGCCGATACCGGTTTGGACACAGATACGCAGTATTTT
CDR3: CGADTGLDTDTQYF
J: TRBJ2-3
V: TRBV20-1
size: .
D: .

DNA: TGTGCCAGTAGTCCGACAGGGGGGTACACCGCCTACGAGCAGTACTTC
CDR3: CASSPTGGYTAYEQYF
J: TRBJ2-7
V: TRBV19
size: few
D: TRBD1

DNA: TGTGCCAGCAGTTTAATTTGGGTCGCCAGGGGAAGCTTTGGCACAGATACGCAGTATTTT
CDR3: CASSLIWVARGSFGTDTQYF
J: TRBJ2-3
V: TRBV27
size: .
D: .

DNA: TGTGCCAGCAGTCCCCTATTAAACGGCAGGGATGAGGGCTACACCTTC
CDR3: CASSPLLNGRDEGYTF
J: TRBJ1-2
V: TRBV3-1
size: few
D: .

DNA: TGTGCCAGTAGTGCCCAGGGGTATTCCTACGAGCAGTACTTC
CDR3: CASSAQGYSYEQYF
J: TRBJ2-7
V: TRBV19
size: many
D: .

DNA: TGTGCCAGCAGCCCACAGGGGTCAGATACGCAGTATTTT
CDR3: CASSPQGSDTQYF
J: TRBJ2-3
V: TRBV14
size: many
D: TRBD1

DNA: TGTGCCAGCAGGATACAGGCGGACGGGGAGCTGTTTTTT
CDR3: CASRIQADGELFF
J: TRBJ2-2
V: TRBV6-2/TRBV6-3
size: .
D: .

DNA: TGCAGTGCTAGAGCCTTGGGGGAAACGACAGGCGGTCTTGAAGCTTTCTTT
CDR3: CSARALGETTGGLEAFF
J: TRBJ1-1
V: TRBV20-1
size: many
D: .

DNA: TGTGCCAGCAGCCCAAACATGGGAGGAACCCTTGAAAAACTGTTTTTT
CDR3: CASSPNMGGTLEKLFF
J: TRBJ1-4
V: TRBV7-9
size: many
D: .

DNA: TGTGCCATCTCCCAGGAGACGGTAACGCCCCAGCATTTT
CDR3: CAISQETVTPQHF
J: TRBJ1-5
V: TRBV10-3
size: medium-sized
D: .

DNA: TGTGCCAGCAGCCTAGGACAGGTATCGTACGAGCAGTACTTC
CDR3: CASSLGQVSYEQYF
J: TRBJ2-7
V: TRBV5-5
size: many
D: TRBD1

DNA: TGTGCCAGCAGCGACTCGAACACCGGGGAGCTGTTTTTT
CDR3: CASSDSNTGELFF
J: TRBJ2-2
V: TRBV12-3/TRBV12-4
size: many
D: .

DNA: TGTGCCAGCAGCTTAAGGGCCCTTCCCTACGAGCAGTACTTC
CDR3: CASSLRALPYEQYF
J: TRBJ2-7
V: TRBV5-6
size: many
D: .

DNA: TGTGCCAGCAGCTCCGCGACTTGGGGAAGCGGGGGGGACAATGAGCAGTTCTTC
CDR3: CASSSATWGSGGDNEQFF
J: TRBJ2-1
V: TRBV5-6
size: .
D: TRBD2

DNA: TGCAGCGTCCTGTTGGCCGGGGCGGGATATGTCTCCTACAATGAGCAGTTCTTC
CDR3: CSVLLAGAGYVSYNEQFF
J: TRBJ2-1
V: TRBV29-1
size: many
D: .

DNA: TGTGCCAGCAGCTCCAGGGGGGTAGCGGGAGTTTCCGGGGAGCTGTTTTTT
CDR3: CASSSRGVAGVSGELFF
J: TRBJ2-2
V: TRBV11-3
size: many
D: TRBD2

DNA: TGTGCCTGGAGATTCGGGACTATGACTTCTGGGGCCAACGTCCTGACTTTC
CDR3: CAWRFGTMTSGANVLTF
J: TRBJ2-6
V: TRBV30
size: .
D: TRBD2

DNA: TGTGCCAGTAGTATAGGTACGGGACAGACCTACGAGCAGTACTTC
CDR3: CASSIGTGQTYEQYF
J: TRBJ2-7
V: TRBV19
size: many
D: TRBD1

DNA: TGTGCCAGCAGCCCTGAGGGACCGGAGGGGCACGAGCAGTACTTC
CDR3: CASSPEGPEGHEQYF
J: TRBJ2-7
V: TRBV11-2
size: many
D: .

DNA: TGTGCCAGCAGTTATTTGGGGGGCAGTCAGCCCCAGCATTTT
CDR3: CASSYLGGSQPQHF
J: TRBJ1-5
V: TRBV6-2/TRBV6-3
size: many
D: .

DNA: TGTGCCAGCAGCTCCGAGGAGAGCACAGATACGCAGTATTTT
CDR3: CASSSEESTDTQYF
J: TRBJ2-3
V: TRBV7-9
size: many
D: .

DNA: TGTGCCAGCAGTTACATCACAAACGAAGGGGACAAAAACATTCAGTACTTC
CDR3: CASSYITNEGDKNIQYF
J: TRBJ2-4
V: TRBV6-7
size: few
D: .